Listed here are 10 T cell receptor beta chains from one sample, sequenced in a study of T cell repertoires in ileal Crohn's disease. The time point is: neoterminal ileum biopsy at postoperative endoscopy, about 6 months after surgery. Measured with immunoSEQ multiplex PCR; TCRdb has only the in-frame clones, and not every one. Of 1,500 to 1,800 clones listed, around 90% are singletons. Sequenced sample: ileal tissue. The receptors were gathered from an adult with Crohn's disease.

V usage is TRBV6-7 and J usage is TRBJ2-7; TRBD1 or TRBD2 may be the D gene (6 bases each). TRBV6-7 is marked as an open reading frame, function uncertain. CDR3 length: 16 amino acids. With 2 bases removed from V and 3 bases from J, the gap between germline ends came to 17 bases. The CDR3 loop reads CASSYRTGARGYEQYF. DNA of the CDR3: TGTGCCAGCAGTTACAGGACGGGGGCTAGGGGCTACGAGCAGTACTTC.

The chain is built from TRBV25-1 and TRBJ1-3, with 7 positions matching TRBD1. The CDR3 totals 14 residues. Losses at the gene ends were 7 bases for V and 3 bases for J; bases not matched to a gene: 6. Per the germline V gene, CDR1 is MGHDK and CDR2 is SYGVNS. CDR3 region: CASTQTGSGNTIYF. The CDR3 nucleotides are TGTGCCAGCACCCAGACAGGGAGTGGAAACACCATATATTTT.

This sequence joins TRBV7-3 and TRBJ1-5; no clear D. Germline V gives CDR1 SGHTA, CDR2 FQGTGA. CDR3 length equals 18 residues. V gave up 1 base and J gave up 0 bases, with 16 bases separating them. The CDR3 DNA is TGTGCCAGCAGCTTAATAATCAGCGTCCGGTATAGCAATCAGCCCCAGCATTTT. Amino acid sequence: CASSLIISVRYSNQPQHF. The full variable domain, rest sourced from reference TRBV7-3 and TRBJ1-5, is GAGVSQTPSNKVTEKGKYVELRCDPISGHTALYWYRQSLGQGPEFLIYFQGTGAADDSGLPNDRFFAVRPEGSVSTLKIQRTERGDSAVYLCASSLIISVRYSNQPQHFGDGTRLSIL.

CDR3 protein: CASSDSRGNEQFF. CDR3 coding DNA: TGTGCCAGTAGTGACTCCAGGGGAAATGAGCAGTTCTTC. The chain joins TRBV19 to TRBJ2-1; weak D call: TRBD1 (6 bases). Between the trimmed V and J ends, which lost 5 bases and 7 bases, there was a span of 12 bases. The germline gives CDR1 LNHDA, CDR2 SQIVND (reference sequence). This CDR3 is 13 amino acids long.

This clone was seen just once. CDR3: CASRIVNGPQPNQPQHF. CDR3 bases: TGTGCCAGCAGAATAGTAAACGGACCGCAACCTAATCAGCCCCAGCATTTT. This chain links TRBV11-3 with TRBJ1-5; no definite D call. Trimming removed 6 bases from V and 4 bases from J, with 22 bases in between. From germline, CDR1 is SGHNT and CDR2 YENEEA. The CDR3 has 17 residues.

DNA for the CDR3: TGCAGCGTATCGACGGGGAACCAAGAGACCCAGTACTTC. Translated, it gives CSVSTGNQETQYF. The rearrangement links TRBV29-1 to TRBJ2-5, with D maybe TRBD2 (5 bases). Trimming left V 6 bases short and J 0 bases short, with 11 bases between. The CDR3 sequence is 13 residues long. Looked up from germline, CDR1 is SQVTM and CDR2 is ANQGSEA.

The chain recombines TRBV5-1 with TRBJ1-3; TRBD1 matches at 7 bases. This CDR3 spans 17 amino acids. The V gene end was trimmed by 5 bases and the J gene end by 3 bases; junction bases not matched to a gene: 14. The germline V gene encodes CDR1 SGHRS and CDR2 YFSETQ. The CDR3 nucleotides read TGCGCCAGCAGAAGCACCAGCACAGGGGTCGTTGGAAACACCATATATTTT. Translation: CASRSTSTGVVGNTIYF.

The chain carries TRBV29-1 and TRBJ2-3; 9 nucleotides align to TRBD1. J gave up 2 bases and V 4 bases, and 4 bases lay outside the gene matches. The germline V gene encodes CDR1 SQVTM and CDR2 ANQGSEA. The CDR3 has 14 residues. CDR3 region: CSVADRGHTDTQYF. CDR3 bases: TGCAGCGTTGCGGACAGGGGACACACAGATACGCAGTATTTT.

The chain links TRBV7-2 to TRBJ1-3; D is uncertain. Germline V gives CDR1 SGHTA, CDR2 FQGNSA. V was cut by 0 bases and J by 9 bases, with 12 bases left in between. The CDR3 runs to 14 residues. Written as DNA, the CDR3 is TGTGCCAGCAGCTTAGCCATCAGTGGACGCACCATATATTTT. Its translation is CASSLAISGRTIYF.

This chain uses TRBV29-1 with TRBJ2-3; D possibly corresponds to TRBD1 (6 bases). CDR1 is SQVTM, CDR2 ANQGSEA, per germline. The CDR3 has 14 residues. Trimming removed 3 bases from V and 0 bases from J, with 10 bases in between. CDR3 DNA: TGCAGCGTTGAGGAACAGGGAAGCACAGATACGCAGTATTTT. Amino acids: CSVEEQGSTDTQYF.